The 29 T cell receptor beta chains given below trace back to one sample, sequenced in a study of CD8+ T cells in alopecia areata. Extracted RNA was reverse transcribed, and the resulting cDNA served as sequencing template. The assay was immunoSEQ multiplex PCR, and TCRdb's table has in-frame clones only and misses some. This sample has 200,000 to 250,000 clones, with about three fifths found just once. This specimen consisted of CD4+ T cells sorted from blood, obtained at week 0. Receptors originate from a human donor with alopecia areata.

This clone was seen more than once but under ten times. This sequence joins TRBV27 and TRBJ2-7; TRBD1 might be the D (5 bases). V gave up 5 bases and J gave up 4 bases, with 18 bases separating them. This CDR3 has 15 amino acids. In germline, CDR1 is MNHEY, CDR2 SMNVEV (reference sequence). CDR3 nucleotide sequence: TGTGCCAGCAGTAACACAGGATTCACCGCTTACGAGCAGTACTTC. It translates to CASSNTGFTAYEQYF.

For the CDR3, the DNA is TGTGCCTGGAGTAAGCACAGGACGGGTAGACAAGAGACCCAGTACTTC. It yields the protein CAWSKHRTGRQETQYF. This rearrangement joins TRBV30 to TRBJ2-5, with a tentative D call TRBD1 (5 bases). The CDR3 length is 16 residues. CDR1 and CDR2 (germline): GTSNPN, SVGIG (reference sequence). V gave up 2 bases and J gave up 2 bases, with 18 bases separating them.

The chain links TRBV5-1 to TRBJ2-7; 7 nucleotides agree with TRBD1. V dropped 2 bases and J dropped 3; count of bases not matched to a gene: 17. There are 18 residues in the CDR3. CDR1 and CDR2 (germline): SGHRS, YFSETQ. This CDR3 reads CASSFVPGTAARIYEQYF. In nucleotides, the CDR3 is TGCGCCAGCAGCTTCGTTCCCGGGACAGCAGCGAGGATCTACGAGCAGTACTTC.

The V call is TRBV5-6, the J call TRBJ2-3; TRBD1 is a possible D gene (6 bases). V gave up 7 bases and J gave up 0 bases, with 15 bases separating them. Germline V gene lookup returns CDR1 SGHDT and CDR2 YYEEEE. The CDR3 length is 15 residues. The chain's CDR3 is CASGTRTASTDTQYF. The CDR3, as DNA: TGTGCCAGCGGCACTCGGACAGCTAGCACAGATACGCAGTATTTT. The full variable domain, rest sourced from reference TRBV5-6 and TRBJ2-3, is DAGVTQSPTHLIKTRGQQVTLRCSPKSGHDTVSWYQQALGQGPQFIFQYYEEEERQRGNFPDRFSGHQFPNYSSELNVNALLLGDSALYLCASGTRTASTDTQYFGPGTRLTVL.

The gene calls are TRBV18 and TRBJ1-1; 9 bases match TRBD1. Germline lookup yields CDR1 KGHSH and CDR2 LQKENI. CDR3 size: 16 residues. V was clipped by 3 bases and J by 4 bases; unmatched bases: 9. The CDR3 nucleotides read TGTGCCAGCTCACCTACGGACAGGGGCTTGGGCACTGAAGCTTTCTTT. Its protein is CASSPTDRGLGTEAFF.

The CDR3 DNA reads TGTGCCAGCAGTTACTCCGGGACAGGGGGCAGGGGCTACACCTTC. Protein sequence: CASSYSGTGGRGYTF. The chain combines TRBV6-5 with TRBJ1-2; 12 bases are a match to TRBD1. With V trimmed by 0 bases and J by 8 bases, 4 bases remained unmatched. Looked up from germline, CDR1 is MNHEY and CDR2 is SVGAGI. CDR3 length: 15 residues.

The genes are TRBV7-9 and TRBJ2-5; D is unclear. V lost 0 bases and J 2 bases, leaving 10 bases between the germline ends. This CDR3 region has 15 residues. Per the germline V gene, CDR1 is SEHNR and CDR2 is FQNEAQ (reference sequence). The CDR3 DNA reads as TGTGCCAGCAGCTTAGCATCGGTTCTGCAAGAGACCCAGTACTTC. Translating gives CASSLASVLQETQYF. The full variable domain, rest sourced from reference TRBV7-9 and TRBJ2-5, is DTGVSQNPRHKITKRGQNVTFRCDPISEHNRLYWYRQTLGQGPEFLTYFQNEAQLEKSRLLSDRFSAERPKGSFSTLEIQRTEQGDSAMYLCASSLASVLQETQYFGPGTRLLVL.

This clone has just a few counts. Here the CDR3 DNA reads TGTGCCTGGAGGGGGTATCTGAACACTGAAGCTTTCTTT. Translating gives CAWRGYLNTEAFF. The chain joins TRBV30 to TRBJ1-1, with D uncertain. Germline V CDR1 and CDR2: GTSNPN, SVGIG (reference sequence). Trimming took 3 bases from V and 0 from J, leaving 8 bases between them. The CDR3 consists of 13 residues.

The sample holds a few counts of this clone. This chain links TRBV29-1 with TRBJ1-2; no definite D call. Trimming removed 2 bases from V and 4 bases from J, with 14 bases in between. Germline V gene data show CDR1 as SQVTM and CDR2 as ANQGSEA. The CDR3 has 14 residues. In DNA form, the CDR3 reads TGCAGCGTTGAACCCCCCAACGGGCCCTATGGCTACACCTTC. It codes for CSVEPPNGPYGYTF.

V usage is TRBV7-9 and J usage is TRBJ1-4, with no clear D. Germline V CDR1 and CDR2: SEHNR, FQNEAQ (reference sequence). The CDR3 spans 14 residues. Trimming left V 1 base short and J 8 bases short, with 11 bases between. The CDR3 DNA is TGTGCCAGCAGCTTAGTAACCGGACGAGAAAAACTGTTTTTT. Translated: CASSLVTGREKLFF. Based on the CDR3 plus reference TRBV7-9 and TRBJ1-4, the full variable domain is DTGVSQNPRHKITKRGQNVTFRCDPISEHNRLYWYRQTLGQGPEFLTYFQNEAQLEKSRLLSDRFSAERPKGSFSTLEIQRTEQGDSAMYLCASSLVTGREKLFFGSGTQLSVL.

This clone was counted only a few times. Here the CDR3 reads CAWGTGNLAKNIQYF. The CDR3 nucleotides are TGTGCCTGGGGGACAGGCAATCTAGCCAAAAACATTCAGTACTTC. This chain joins TRBV30 and TRBJ2-4; 8 bases align to TRBD1. The germline V gene encodes CDR1 GTSNPN and CDR2 SVGIG (reference sequence). The CDR3 consists of 15 residues. V shed 5 bases, J shed 0 bases, and the junction held 6 bases outside the gene matches.

The rearrangement links TRBV10-3 to TRBJ1-4; D unclear. Germline V CDR1 and CDR2: ENHRY, SYGVKD. Between the trimmed V and J ends, which lost 8 bases and 7 bases, there was a span of 14 bases. The CDR3 spans 13 residues. The CDR3: CAIGPEPSEKLFF. The CDR3 bases are TGTGCCATCGGCCCGGAGCCCAGTGAAAAACTGTTTTTT.

This clone occurred a few times. The genes are TRBV7-2 and TRBJ2-5; D remains ambiguous. Germline values: CDR1 SGHTA, CDR2 FQGNSA. There are 11 residues in the CDR3. Deletions cut 4 bases from V and 5 bases from J, with 5 bases between. The CDR3 here is CASSSGETQYF. CDR3 DNA: TGTGCCAGCAGCTCCGGGGAGACCCAGTACTTC.

V is TRBV4-2 and J is TRBJ1-1, with D perhaps matching TRBD1 (6 bases). V was shortened by 4 bases and J by 0 bases, with 9 bases between the two germline ends. Germline loops: CDR1 LGHNA, CDR2 YNFKEQ. CDR3 length equals 14 residues. In nucleotides, the CDR3 is TGTGCCAGCAGCCCGGACAGAATGAACACTGAAGCTTTCTTT. As protein: CASSPDRMNTEAFF.

In this sample, this clone turned up a few times. DNA for the CDR3: TGCGCCAGCAGCCCGGAATTCGGTACGCAGTATTTT. Protein: CASSPEFGTQYF. The V gene is TRBV5-1, the J gene TRBJ2-3; D uncertain. Germline-derived CDR1 and CDR2 are SGHRS and YFSETQ. The CDR3 contains 12 residues. Trimming removed 4 bases from V and 8 bases from J, with 11 bases in between.

This clone was observed a single time. The V gene is TRBV20-1, the J gene TRBJ1-2; D is unresolved. The V gene's germline CDR1 is DFQATT and CDR2 SNEGSKA (reference sequence). Trimming cost V 2 bases and J 3 bases, with 4 bases left between them. The CDR3 has 11 amino acids. CDR3 loop: CSARQDYGYTF. The CDR3 DNA is TGCAGTGCTAGACAAGACTATGGCTACACCTTC.

Details on this clone: Different DNA sequences within this sample yield the same CDR3. V gene TRBV5-1 combines with J gene TRBJ2-7; the D is unclear. From germline, CDR1 is SGHRS and CDR2 YFSETQ. V was shortened by 3 bases and J by 4 bases, with 8 bases between the two germline ends. This CDR3 region has 12 residues. CDR3 sequence (DNA): TGCGCCAGCAGCTCCCTCGGTTACGAGCAGTACTTC. Translated: CASSSLGYEQYF.

The chain recombines TRBV30 with TRBJ2-2; D is uncertain. Germline V gene sequence: CDR1 GTSNPN, CDR2 SVGIG (reference sequence). The CDR3 is 13 amino acids. Trimming left V 2 bases short and J 6 bases short, with 10 bases between. CDR3 nucleotide sequence: TGTGCCTGGAGTCGGCCAGGCCCCGGGGAGCTGTTTTTT. Amino acid sequence: CAWSRPGPGELFF. The full variable domain, in which reference TRBV30 and TRBJ2-2 provide the parts outside the CDR3, is SQTIHQWPATLVQPVGSPLSLECTVEGTSNPNLYWYRQAAGRGLQLLFYSVGIGQISSEVPQNLSASRPQDRQFILSSKKLLLSDSGFYLCAWSRPGPGELFFGEGSRLTVL.

The chain recombines TRBV10-3 with TRBJ2-7; D gene unclear. The CDR3 runs to 14 residues. Germline V gene sequence: CDR1 ENHRY, CDR2 SYGVKD. V was pared by 0 bases and J by 4 bases, with 10 bases between. CDR3 in amino acids: CAISESTAAYEQYF. DNA of the CDR3: TGTGCCATCAGTGAGTCAACAGCCGCGTACGAGCAGTACTTC.

This chain links TRBV7-9 with TRBJ2-3; the D is unclear. CDR3 length: 15 residues. CDR1 SEHNR and CDR2 FQNEAQ come from the germline V gene (reference sequence). V lost 4 bases, J lost 4 bases, and 15 bases lay in between. The CDR3 sequence: CASSSGPQIADTQYF. In DNA form, the CDR3 reads TGTGCCAGCAGCTCCGGACCCCAGATCGCAGATACGCAGTATTTT. The full variable domain, with the rest looked up from reference TRBV7-9 and TRBJ2-3, is DTGVSQNPRHKITKRGQNVTFRCDPISEHNRLYWYRQTLGQGPEFLTYFQNEAQLEKSRLLSDRFSAERPKGSFSTLEIQRTEQGDSAMYLCASSSGPQIADTQYFGPGTRLTVL.

The chain employs TRBV19 and TRBJ2-7; tentatively, D is TRBD1 (5 bases). V was clipped by 5 bases and J by 2 bases, with 10 bases between them. In germline, CDR1 is LNHDA, CDR2 SQIVND (reference sequence). The CDR3 is 13 residues long. CDR3 region: CASSSDRTYEQYF. For the CDR3, the DNA is TGTGCCAGTAGTTCCGACAGAACCTACGAGCAGTACTTC.

The chain combines TRBV2 with TRBJ2-3; D is undetermined. From germline, CDR1 is SNHLY and CDR2 FYNNEI. V shed 0 bases and J shed 0 bases, with 7 bases lying between them. The CDR3 contains 15 residues. The CDR3 is CASSEAVRSTDTQYF. The CDR3, as DNA: TGTGCCAGCAGTGAAGCTGTCCGAAGCACAGATACGCAGTATTTT.

The V and J genes are TRBV5-1 and TRBJ2-6; no clear D gene. Trimming shortened V by 0 bases and J by 16 bases, and 11 bases separated the two germline ends. The CDR3 is 12 residues long. Per the germline V gene, CDR1 is SGHRS and CDR2 is YFSETQ. DNA for the CDR3: TGCGCCAGCAGCTTGGACGGCCCTTATCTGACTTTC. This sequence encodes CASSLDGPYLTF.

As DNA, the CDR3 is TGTGCCAGCAGCCCCGAGCCCGGGATGGGCTACACCTTC. It translates to CASSPEPGMGYTF. V usage is TRBV7-8 and J usage is TRBJ1-2, with D unclear. Trimming removed 5 bases from V and 8 bases from J, with 15 bases in between. From germline, CDR1 is SGHVS and CDR2 FQNEAQ. This CDR3 contains 13 residues.

The chain employs TRBV6-6 and TRBJ2-7; D might be TRBD1 (5 bases). Germline values: CDR1 MNHNY, CDR2 SVGAGI (reference sequence). V was clipped by 7 bases and J by 0 bases, with 7 bases between them. The CDR3 runs 12 residues. The CDR3 DNA reads as TGTGCCAGCACAGACAGCTCCTACGAGCAGTACTTC. It codes for CASTDSSYEQYF.

The chain couples TRBV6-5 to TRBJ2-6; D unresolved. This CDR3 contains 14 residues. Germline V gives CDR1 MNHEY, CDR2 SVGAGI. V gave up 5 bases and J gave up 2 bases, with 7 bases separating them. The DNA of the CDR3 is TGTGCCAGCAGTGCTTATCCTGGGGCCAACGTCCTGACTTTC. Translation gives CASSAYPGANVLTF.

CDR3 in amino acids: CAWSVWQGSGDTEAFF. The DNA of the CDR3 is TGTGCCTGGAGTGTGTGGCAGGGGTCGGGGGACACTGAAGCTTTCTTT. This chain connects TRBV30 to TRBJ1-1; possible D gene TRBD1, 6 bases. V was pared by 0 bases and J by 3 bases, with 17 bases between. The CDR3 runs to 16 residues. Germline CDR1 and CDR2: GTSNPN and SVGIG (reference sequence). Full variable domain (outside the CDR3, taken from reference TRBV30 and TRBJ1-1): SQTIHQWPATLVQPVGSPLSLECTVEGTSNPNLYWYRQAAGRGLQLLFYSVGIGQISSEVPQNLSASRPQDRQFILSSKKLLLSDSGFYLCAWSVWQGSGDTEAFFGQGTRLTVV.

This clone appeared a few times. The chain recombines TRBV2 with TRBJ2-3; 7 nucleotides line up with TRBD1. The germline gives CDR1 SNHLY, CDR2 FYNNEI. Trimming at V came to 6 bases and at J to 1 base, leaving 7 bases not matched to a gene. This CDR3 comprises 15 residues. CDR3 in amino acids: CASSVTGQRTDTQYF. CDR3 sequence (DNA): TGTGCCAGCAGCGTTACGGGACAGCGCACAGATACGCAGTATTTT.

The chain couples TRBV5-6 to TRBJ2-5, with D unclear. The CDR3 consists of 16 residues. Germline CDR1 is SGHDT and CDR2 is YYEEEE. Trimming shortened V by 1 base and J by 3 bases, and 16 bases separated the two germline ends. CDR3 coding DNA: TGTGCCAGCAGCTTGTGGACGTTAACAACCAAAGAGACCCAGTACTTC. Its protein product is CASSLWTLTTKETQYF.